This TCR beta chain was documented in a study of blood T cell repertoires in COVID-19. The CDR3 length is 18 residues. Losses at the gene ends were 4 bases for V and 5 bases for J; bases not matched to a gene: 16. Germline lookup yields CDR1 SGDLS and CDR2 YYNGEE. TCRdb's copy holds only in-frame clones and misses some; the assay was immunoSEQ multiplex PCR. The repertoire holds more than 70,000 clones, with roughly nine tenths as singletons. The V gene is TRBV9, the J gene TRBJ2-3; 10 nucleotides match TRBD1. Sequenced: peripheral blood. This receptor was identified in a man aged 45-60 years with acute or convalescent COVID-19. CDR3 amino acids: CASSLMPPGTGVKDTQYF. The CDR3 nucleotides are TGTGCCAGCAGCCTTATGCCCCCGGGGACAGGGGTTAAAGATACGCAGTATTTT. Full variable domain (outside the CDR3, taken from reference TRBV9 and TRBJ2-3): DSGVTQTPKHLITATGQRVTLRCSPRSGDLSVYWYQQSLDQGLQFLIQYYNGEERAKGNILERFSAQQFPDLHSELNLSSLELGDSALYFCASSLMPPGTGVKDTQYFGPGTRLTVL.